This T cell receptor (beta chain) was found in a study of blood T cell repertoires in COVID-19. Study as a whole: T cells, B-cell-depleted T cells, or PBMCs provided the cDNA or gDNA that served as material.

There are 16 residues in the CDR3. The germline V and J ends were trimmed by 0 bases and 0 bases, with 9 bases remaining between them. CDR1 is LNHDA and CDR2 is SQIVND in the germline V gene (reference sequence). Source study methods: The authors estimated nucleated cell counts from reference gene primer amplification. This table comes from immunoSEQ multiplex PCR, and its TCRdb copy is limited to in-frame clones, with some not included. V and J calls and clone size are those listed in that table; D and trimming were worked out from the DNA. The sample lists approximately 89,000 clones; about four fifths were seen once.

The chain combines TRBV19 with TRBJ1-5; the D is unclear. This receptor was taken from a human donor in a cohort sampled during active COVID-19. Sequenced: peripheral blood. CDR3 coding DNA: TGTGCCAGTAGTATAGACTCCGTACATAGCAATCAGCCCCAGCATTTT. It is translated as CASSIDSVHSNQPQHF.